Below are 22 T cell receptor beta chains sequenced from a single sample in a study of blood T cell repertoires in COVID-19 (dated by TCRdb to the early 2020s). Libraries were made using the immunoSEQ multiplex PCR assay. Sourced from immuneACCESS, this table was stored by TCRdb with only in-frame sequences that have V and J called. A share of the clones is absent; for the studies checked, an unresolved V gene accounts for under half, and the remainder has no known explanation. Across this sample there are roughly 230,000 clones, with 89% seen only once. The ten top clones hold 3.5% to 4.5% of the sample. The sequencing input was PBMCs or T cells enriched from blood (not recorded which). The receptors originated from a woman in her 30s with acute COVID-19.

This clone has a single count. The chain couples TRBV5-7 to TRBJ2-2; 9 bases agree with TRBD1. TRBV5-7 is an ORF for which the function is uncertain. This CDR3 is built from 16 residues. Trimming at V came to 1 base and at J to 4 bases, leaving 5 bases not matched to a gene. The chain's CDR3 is CASSLTGGGSTGELFF. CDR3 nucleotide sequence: TGTGCCAGCAGCTTGACAGGGGGCGGTAGCACCGGGGAGCTGTTTTTT.

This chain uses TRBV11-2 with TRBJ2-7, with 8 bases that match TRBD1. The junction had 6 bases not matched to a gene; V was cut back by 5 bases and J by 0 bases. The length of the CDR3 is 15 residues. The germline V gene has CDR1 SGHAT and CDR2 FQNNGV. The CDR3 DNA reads TGTGCCAGCAGCCAGGGGGCAGGGCTCTCCTACGAGCAGTACTTC. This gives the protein CASSQGAGLSYEQYF.

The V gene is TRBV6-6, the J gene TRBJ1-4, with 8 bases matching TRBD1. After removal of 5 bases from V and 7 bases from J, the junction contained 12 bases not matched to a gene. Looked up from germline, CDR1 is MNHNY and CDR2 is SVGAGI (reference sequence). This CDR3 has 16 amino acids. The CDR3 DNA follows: TGTGCCAGCAGTCGGACAGGGCTAGATACCGCTGAAAAACTGTTTTTT. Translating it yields CASSRTGLDTAEKLFF.

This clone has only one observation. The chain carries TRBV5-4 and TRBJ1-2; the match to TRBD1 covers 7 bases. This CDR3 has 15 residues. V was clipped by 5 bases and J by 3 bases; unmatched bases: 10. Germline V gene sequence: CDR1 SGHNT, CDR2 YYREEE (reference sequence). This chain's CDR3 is CASRLETGPHYGYTF. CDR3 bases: TGTGCCAGCAGACTCGAGACAGGGCCCCACTATGGCTACACCTTC. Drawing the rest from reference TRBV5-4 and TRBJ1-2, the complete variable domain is ETGVTQSPTHLIKTRGQQVTLRCSSQSGHNTVSWYQQALGQGPQFIFQYYREEENGRGNFPPRFSGLQFPNYSSELNVNALELDDSALYLCASRLETGPHYGYTFGSGTRLTVV.

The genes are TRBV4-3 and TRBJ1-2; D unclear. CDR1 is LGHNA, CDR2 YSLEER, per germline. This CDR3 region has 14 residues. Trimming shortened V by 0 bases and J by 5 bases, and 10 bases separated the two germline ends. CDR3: CASSQDPPEYGYTF. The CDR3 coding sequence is TGCGCCAGCAGCCAAGATCCACCCGAGTATGGCTACACCTTC.

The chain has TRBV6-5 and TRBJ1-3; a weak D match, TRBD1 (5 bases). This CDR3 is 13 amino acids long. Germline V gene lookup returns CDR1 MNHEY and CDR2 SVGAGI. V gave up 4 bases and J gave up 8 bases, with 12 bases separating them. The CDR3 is CASSWRTGDTIYF. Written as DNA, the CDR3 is TGTGCCAGCAGTTGGCGGACGGGGGACACCATATATTTT.

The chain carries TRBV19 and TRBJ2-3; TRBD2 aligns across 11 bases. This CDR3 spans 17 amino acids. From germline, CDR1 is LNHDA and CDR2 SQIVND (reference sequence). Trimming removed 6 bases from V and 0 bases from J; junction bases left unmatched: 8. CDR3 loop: CASSARLAGTSTDTQYF. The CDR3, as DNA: TGTGCCAGTAGCGCAAGACTAGCGGGGACTAGCACAGATACGCAGTATTTT.

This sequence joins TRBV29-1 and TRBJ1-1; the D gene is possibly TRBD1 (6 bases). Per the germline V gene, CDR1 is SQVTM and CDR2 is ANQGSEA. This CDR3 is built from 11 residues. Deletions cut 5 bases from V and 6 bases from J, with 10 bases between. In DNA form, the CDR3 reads TGCAGCGTTCCCCAGGGGTCTGAAGCTTTCTTT. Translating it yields CSVPQGSEAFF.

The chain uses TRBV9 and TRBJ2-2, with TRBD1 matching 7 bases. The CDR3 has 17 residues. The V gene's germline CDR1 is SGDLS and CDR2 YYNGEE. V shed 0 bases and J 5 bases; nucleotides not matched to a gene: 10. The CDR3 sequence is CASSVDTGDKWTGELFF. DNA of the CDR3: TGTGCCAGCAGCGTAGATACAGGGGACAAATGGACCGGGGAGCTGTTTTTT.

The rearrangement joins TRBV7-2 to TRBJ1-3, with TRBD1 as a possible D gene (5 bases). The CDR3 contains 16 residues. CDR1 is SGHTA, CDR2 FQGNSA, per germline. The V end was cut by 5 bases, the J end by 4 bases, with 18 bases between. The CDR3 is CASSVPFGGVGNTIYF. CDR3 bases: TGTGCCAGCAGCGTCCCATTTGGGGGGGTCGGAAACACCATATATTTT.

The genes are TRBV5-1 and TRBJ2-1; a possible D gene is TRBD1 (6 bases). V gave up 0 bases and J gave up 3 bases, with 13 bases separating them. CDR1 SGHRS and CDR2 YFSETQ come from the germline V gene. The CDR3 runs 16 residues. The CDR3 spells CASSLEGQPIYNEQFF. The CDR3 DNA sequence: TGCGCCAGCAGCTTGGAGGGACAACCGATCTACAATGAGCAGTTCTTC.

Written as DNA, the CDR3 is TGTGCCAGCAGTTTCGGACAGATGAACACTGAAGCTTTCTTT. It specifies CASSFGQMNTEAFF. V is TRBV27 and J is TRBJ1-1; a weak D match, TRBD1 (6 bases). V was shortened by 3 bases and J by 0 bases, with 8 bases between the two germline ends. The CDR3 runs 14 residues. Germline CDR1 reads MNHEY; CDR2 reads SMNVEV (reference sequence).

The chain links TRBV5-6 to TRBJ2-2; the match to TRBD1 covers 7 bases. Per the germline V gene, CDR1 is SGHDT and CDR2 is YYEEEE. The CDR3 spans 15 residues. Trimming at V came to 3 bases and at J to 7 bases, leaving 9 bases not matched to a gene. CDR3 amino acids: CASSSGTDHIGELFF. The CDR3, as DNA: TGTGCCAGCAGCTCAGGGACAGATCACATCGGGGAGCTGTTTTTT.

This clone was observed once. CDR3 nucleotide sequence: TGTGCCAGCAGCGTCAGGTTAACCCACAACTACGAGCAGTACTTC. It is translated as CASSVRLTHNYEQYF. The chain combines TRBV11-2 with TRBJ2-7, with D unresolved. CDR3 length: 15 residues. Trimming stripped 5 bases from V and 3 bases from J, with 17 bases between. The V gene's germline CDR1 is SGHAT and CDR2 FQNNGV.

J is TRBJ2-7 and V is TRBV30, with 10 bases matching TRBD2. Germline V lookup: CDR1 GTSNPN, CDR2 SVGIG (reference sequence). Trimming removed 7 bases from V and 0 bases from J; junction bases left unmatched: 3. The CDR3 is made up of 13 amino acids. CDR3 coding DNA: TGTGCCTTTAGCGGGGGGCGCTCCTACGAGCAGTACTTC. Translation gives CAFSGGRSYEQYF.

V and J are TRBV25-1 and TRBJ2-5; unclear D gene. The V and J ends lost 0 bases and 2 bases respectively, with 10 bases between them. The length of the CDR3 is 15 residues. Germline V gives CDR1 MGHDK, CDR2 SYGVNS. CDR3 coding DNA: TGTGCCAGCAGTGAATATACGAGGATTCAAGAGACCCAGTACTTC. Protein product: CASSEYTRIQETQYF.

The CDR3 region is CASSWAPGNAGYTF. In DNA, the CDR3 is TGTGCCAGCAGTTGGGCCCCAGGGAACGCTGGCTACACCTTC. V and J are TRBV27 and TRBJ1-2; D possibly corresponds to TRBD1 (5 bases). V gave up 4 bases and J gave up 7 bases, with 16 bases separating them. CDR3 size: 14 residues. Germline lookup yields CDR1 MNHEY and CDR2 SMNVEV (reference sequence).

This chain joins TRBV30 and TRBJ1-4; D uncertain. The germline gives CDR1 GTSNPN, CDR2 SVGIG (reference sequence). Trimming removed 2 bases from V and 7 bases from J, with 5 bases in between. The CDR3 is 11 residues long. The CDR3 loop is CAWSSREKLFF. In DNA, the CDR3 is TGTGCCTGGAGTTCCCGTGAAAAACTGTTTTTT.

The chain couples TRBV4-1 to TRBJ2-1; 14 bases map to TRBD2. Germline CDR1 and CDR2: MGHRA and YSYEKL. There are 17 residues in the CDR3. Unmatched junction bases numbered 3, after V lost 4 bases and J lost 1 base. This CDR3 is CASSPRTSGGSYNEQFF. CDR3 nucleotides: TGCGCCAGCAGCCCCAGGACTAGCGGGGGGTCCTACAATGAGCAGTTCTTC.

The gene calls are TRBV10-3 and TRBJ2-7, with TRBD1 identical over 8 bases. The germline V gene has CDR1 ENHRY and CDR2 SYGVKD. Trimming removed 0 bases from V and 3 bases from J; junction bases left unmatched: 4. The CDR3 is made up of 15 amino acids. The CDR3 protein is CAISESGQASYEQYF. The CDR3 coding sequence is TGTGCCATCAGTGAGTCGGGACAGGCGAGCTACGAGCAGTACTTC.

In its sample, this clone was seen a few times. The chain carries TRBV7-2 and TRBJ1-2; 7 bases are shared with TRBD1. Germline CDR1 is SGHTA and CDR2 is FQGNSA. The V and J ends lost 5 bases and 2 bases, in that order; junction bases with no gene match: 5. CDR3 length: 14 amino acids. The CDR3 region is CASSPQGQNYGYTF. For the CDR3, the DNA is TGTGCCAGCAGCCCTCAGGGACAGAACTATGGCTACACCTTC.

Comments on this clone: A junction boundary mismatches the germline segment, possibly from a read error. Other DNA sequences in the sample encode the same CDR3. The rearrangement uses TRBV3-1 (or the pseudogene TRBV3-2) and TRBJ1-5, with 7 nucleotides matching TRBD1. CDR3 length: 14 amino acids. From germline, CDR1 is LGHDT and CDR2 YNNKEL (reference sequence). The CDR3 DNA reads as TGTGCTAGCAGCCACGAGGGACAGAATCAGCCCCAGCATTTT. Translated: CASSHEGQNQPQHF.